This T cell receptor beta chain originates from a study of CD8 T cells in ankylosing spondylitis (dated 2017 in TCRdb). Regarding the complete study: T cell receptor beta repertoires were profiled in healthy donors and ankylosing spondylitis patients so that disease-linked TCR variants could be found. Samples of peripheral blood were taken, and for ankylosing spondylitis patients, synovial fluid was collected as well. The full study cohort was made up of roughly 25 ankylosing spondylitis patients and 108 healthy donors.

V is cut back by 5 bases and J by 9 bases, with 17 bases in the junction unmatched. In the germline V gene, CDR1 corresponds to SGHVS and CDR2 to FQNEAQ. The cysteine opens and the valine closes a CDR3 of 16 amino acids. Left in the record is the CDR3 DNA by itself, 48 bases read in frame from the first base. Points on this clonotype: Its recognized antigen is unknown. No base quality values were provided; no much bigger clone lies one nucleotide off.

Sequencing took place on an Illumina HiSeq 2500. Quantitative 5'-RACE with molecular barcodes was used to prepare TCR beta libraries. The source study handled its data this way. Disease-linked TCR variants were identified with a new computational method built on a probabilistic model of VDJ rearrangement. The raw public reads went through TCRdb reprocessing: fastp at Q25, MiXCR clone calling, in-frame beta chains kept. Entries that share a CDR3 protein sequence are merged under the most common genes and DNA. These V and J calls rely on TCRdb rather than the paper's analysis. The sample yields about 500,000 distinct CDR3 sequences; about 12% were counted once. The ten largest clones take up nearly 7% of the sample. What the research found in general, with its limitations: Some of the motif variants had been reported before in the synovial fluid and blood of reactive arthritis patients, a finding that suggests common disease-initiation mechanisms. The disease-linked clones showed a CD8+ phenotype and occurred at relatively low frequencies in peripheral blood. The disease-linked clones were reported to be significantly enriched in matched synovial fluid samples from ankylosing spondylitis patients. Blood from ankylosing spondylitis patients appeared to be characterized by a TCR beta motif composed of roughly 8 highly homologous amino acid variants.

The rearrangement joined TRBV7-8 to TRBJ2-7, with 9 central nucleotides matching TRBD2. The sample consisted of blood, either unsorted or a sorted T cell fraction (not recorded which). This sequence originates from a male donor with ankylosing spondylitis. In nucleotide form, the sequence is TGTGCCAGCAGCGCGGCGGGGGGGACTAGCTGGAGTTTGCAGTACGTC. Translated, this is CASSAAGGTSWSLQYV.